A single sample gave rise to the 27 T cell receptor beta chains below, sequenced in a study of response to subunit inactivated influenza vaccine. TCRdb fed the RT-PCR reads into MiXCR, producing one record per CDR3 protein. The repertoire holds about 520,000 distinct CDR3 sequences, with approximately 6.9% as singletons. The source material was PBMCs from blood, sampled around 2 years after vaccination. The receptors stem from a man aged 45-69 years who received an inactivated influenza vaccine.

J is TRBJ1-1 and V is TRBV4-2; D may be TRBD1 (5 bases). The CDR3 runs 15 residues. The germline V gene has CDR1 LGHNA and CDR2 YNFKEQ. The V and J ends lost 0 bases and 1 base respectively, with 9 bases between them. CDR3 in amino acids: CASSQEGVKNTEAFF. DNA of the CDR3: TGTGCCAGCAGCCAAGAAGGGGTGAAGAACACTGAAGCTTTCTTT.

The V gene is TRBV29-1, the J gene TRBJ1-1; 8 bases agree with TRBD1. V lost 2 bases to trimming and J lost 4 bases; unmatched junction nucleotides: 3. The CDR3 spans 13 residues. Germline CDR1 is SQVTM and CDR2 is ANQGSEA. The CDR3 DNA reads as TGCAGCGTTGAAATAACAGGGGGCACTGAAGCTTTCTTT. Its protein product is CSVEITGGTEAFF.

The chain has TRBV11-2 and TRBJ2-2, with 11 bases identical to TRBD2. The CDR3 contains 18 residues. Germline CDR1 is SGHAT and CDR2 is FQNNGV. V was clipped by 6 bases and J by 4 bases; unmatched bases: 13. This chain's CDR3 is CASRFSSTSGRSTGELFF. CDR3 in DNA: TGTGCCAGCAGATTTTCTTCTACTAGCGGGAGATCCACCGGGGAGCTGTTTTTT.

In its sample, this clonotype was seen many times. The chain combines TRBV12-3 or TRBV12-4 with TRBJ2-1; 7 positions agree with TRBD2. The CDR3 length is 11 residues. The junction had 5 bases not matched to a gene; V was cut back by 8 bases and J by 10 bases. The CDR3 loop reads CASLGTIEQFF. The CDR3 coding sequence is TGTGCCAGCCTGGGGACTATAGAGCAGTTCTTC.

Notes on this clonotype: A much larger clone differs from this one at a single base, so this may be a read error. The chain joins TRBV7-2 to TRBJ2-7; TRBD1 matches at 7 bases. CDR1 is SGHTA and CDR2 is FQGNSA in the germline V gene. The CDR3 covers 16 residues. CDR3 nucleotide sequence: TGTGCCAGCGGCTTGAACCGGGACAGACGCTCCTACGAGCAGTACTTC. Encoded protein: CASGLNRDRRSYEQYF.

In its sample, this clonotype was seen a few times. This chain uses TRBV28 with TRBJ2-5, with 9 bases that match TRBD2. CDR3 length equals 13 residues. Losses at the gene ends were 10 bases for V and 3 bases for J; bases not matched to a gene: 6. CDR1 MDHEN and CDR2 SYDVKM come from the germline V gene. As DNA, the CDR3 is TGTGCCACCAGGGCTAGCGGGAAAGAGACCCAGTACTTC. The encoded protein is CATRASGKETQYF.

This clonotype was observed a few times. The rearrangement links TRBV20-1 to TRBJ1-2; D is uncertain. CDR1 and CDR2 (germline): DFQATT, SNEGSKA (reference sequence). Trimming took off 1 base at V and 1 base at J, with 13 bases between the two ends. This CDR3 region has 15 residues. CDR3 sequence (DNA): TGCAGTGCTAGAGTCCCACGCCACCGTAACTATGGCTACACCTTC. This sequence encodes CSARVPRHRNYGYTF.

The chain carries TRBV2 and TRBJ2-7; D is perhaps TRBD1 (6 bases). The germline V gene has CDR1 SNHLY and CDR2 FYNNEI. Trimming removed 7 bases at V and 4 bases at J, with 17 bases between. This CDR3 comprises 14 residues. CDR3 in amino acids: CASMSGARIYEQYF. CDR3 DNA: TGTGCCAGCATGTCAGGGGCGAGGATTTACGAGCAGTACTTC.

The genes are TRBV23-1 and TRBJ1-4, with a weak D call TRBD1 (6 bases). TRBV23-1 is placed among ORFs of uncertain function. V lost 0 bases and J 8 bases, leaving 10 bases between the germline ends. This CDR3 spans 14 amino acids. The CDR3 is CASSQSGGREKLFF. CDR3 DNA sequence: TGCGCCAGCAGTCAATCCGGGGGCCGGGAAAAACTGTTTTTT.

This clonotype turned up a few times. The gene calls are TRBV29-1 and TRBJ1-4; 9 positions match TRBD1. Germline trimming cut 7 bases from V and 4 bases from J; bases unmatched to any gene: 7. This CDR3 comprises 14 residues. From germline, CDR1 is SQVTM and CDR2 ANQGSEA. CDR3 in amino acids: CSGRTGVDNEKLFF. CDR3 nucleotides: TGCAGCGGGCGGACAGGGGTTGATAATGAAAAACTGTTTTTT.

In its sample, this clonotype was seen many times. This chain joins TRBV28 and TRBJ2-2; TRBD1 might be the D (5 bases). This CDR3 region has 16 residues. Germline V gene sequence: CDR1 MDHEN, CDR2 SYDVKM. Trimming cost V 8 bases and J 2 bases, with 18 bases left between them. DNA for the CDR3: TGTGCCAGCGAAACTATTACTGACAGAAACACCGGGGAGCTGTTTTTT. Amino acid sequence: CASETITDRNTGELFF. Based on the CDR3 plus reference TRBV28 and TRBJ2-2, the full variable domain is DVKVTQSSRYLVKRTGEKVFLECVQDMDHENMFWYRQDPGLGLRLIYFSYDVKMKEKGDIPEGYSVSREKKERFSLILESASTNQTSMYLCASETITDRNTGELFFGEGSRLTVL.

The rearrangement links TRBV25-1 to TRBJ1-1; no clear D. Germline CDR1 MGHDK, CDR2 SYGVNS. CDR3 length: 13 amino acids. The V end lost 6 bases, the J end lost 4 bases, and 12 bases lay between the germline ends. This CDR3 is CASRHGRTTEAFF. DNA of the CDR3: TGTGCCAGCAGACACGGCCGAACCACTGAAGCTTTCTTT.

This clonotype was detected a few times. The chain has TRBV3-1 and TRBJ2-1; D perhaps matches TRBD2 (5 bases). The germline V and J ends were trimmed by 1 base and 11 bases, with 9 bases remaining between them. CDR3 size: 12 residues. Germline lookup yields CDR1 LGHDT and CDR2 YNNKEL (reference sequence). In DNA form, the CDR3 reads TGTGCCAGCAGCCAAGGACTAAGCCAGCAGTTCTTC. It is translated as CASSQGLSQQFF.

The sample holds many counts of this clonotype. V usage is TRBV30 and J usage is TRBJ1-6; TRBD1 agrees at 7 bases. The junction had 6 bases not matched to a gene; V was cut back by 4 bases and J by 9 bases. The CDR3 contains 13 residues. CDR1 and CDR2 from the germline V gene are GTSNPN and SVGIG (reference sequence). The CDR3 DNA reads as TGTGCCTGGATGGAGGCAGGGGGTTCACCCCTCCACTTT. Its protein product is CAWMEAGGSPLHF.

This clonotype was recorded many times. V gene TRBV12-3 or TRBV12-4 combines with J gene TRBJ1-5; no reliable D call. The CDR3 is 15 residues long. With 6 bases removed from V and 6 bases from J, the gap between germline ends came to 18 bases. Here the CDR3 reads CASSPGGLGSQPQHF. The CDR3 DNA reads as TGTGCCAGCAGCCCTGGAGGGTTAGGTTCTCAGCCCCAGCATTTT.

This clonotype has just a few counts. A much larger clone is a single base away; this may be a read error. The chain recombines TRBV20-1 with TRBJ2-7; 10 positions match TRBD2. The CDR3 sequence is 15 residues long. Germline lookup yields CDR1 DFQATT and CDR2 SNEGSKA (reference sequence). CDR3 sequence reads: CSARMVSAGGPEQSF. In DNA form, the CDR3 reads TGCAGTGCTAGGATGGTCTCAGCGGGAGGGCCGGAGCAGTCCTTC.

This clonotype was seen at least ten times. The gene calls are TRBV4-1 and TRBJ2-1; D unclear. Germline values: CDR1 MGHRA, CDR2 YSYEKL. The CDR3 extends over 14 amino acids. V lost 2 bases to trimming and J lost 5 bases, with 10 bases between them. The CDR3 loop is CASSQLGPNNEQFF. The CDR3 nucleotides are TGCGCCAGCAGCCAACTAGGACCTAACAATGAGCAGTTCTTC.

This clonotype was recorded many times. The CDR3 nucleotides are TGCAGTGCCCCACTAACAGCGGCCTACGAGCAGTACTTC. The encoded protein is CSAPLTAAYEQYF. V gene TRBV20-1 combines with J gene TRBJ2-7; TRBD2 is a possible D gene (5 bases). The CDR3 extends over 13 amino acids. CDR1 and CDR2 (germline): DFQATT, SNEGSKA (reference sequence). The ends were cut back, 6 bases at V and 2 bases at J, with 14 bases in the middle.

The chain couples TRBV30 to TRBJ2-7, with D perhaps matching TRBD1 or TRBD2 (6 bases each). V lost 3 bases and J lost 0, with 12 bases in between. This CDR3 region has 14 residues. Per the germline V gene, CDR1 is GTSNPN and CDR2 is SVGIG (reference sequence). The CDR3 spells CAWRQGLSSYEQYF. The CDR3 DNA follows: TGTGCCTGGAGACAGGGACTCAGCTCCTACGAGCAGTACTTC.

This clonotype turned up a few times. The genes are TRBV10-3 and TRBJ2-7; tentatively, D is TRBD1 (5 bases). V lost 3 bases and J 3 bases, leaving 15 bases between the germline ends. Germline V gene data show CDR1 as ENHRY and CDR2 as SYGVKD. There are 15 residues in the CDR3. CDR3 DNA sequence: TGTGCCATCAGTGAAGGGGCCACGATATTCTACGAGCAGTACTTC. Amino acid sequence: CAISEGATIFYEQYF.

The genes are TRBV6-5 and TRBJ2-5, with D perhaps matching TRBD2 (6 bases). Germline lookup yields CDR1 MNHEY and CDR2 SVGAGI. The germline V and J ends were trimmed by 7 bases and 5 bases, with 17 bases remaining between them. The CDR3 length is 14 residues. Here the CDR3 reads CASTVTGVWETQYF. In DNA form, the CDR3 reads TGTGCCAGCACCGTTACGGGGGTTTGGGAGACCCAGTACTTC.

The chain has TRBV7-9 and TRBJ2-2; 7 bases line up with TRBD1. V lost 6 bases and J lost 7; bases outside the gene matches: 8. CDR1 is SEHNR, CDR2 FQNEAQ, per germline (reference sequence). The CDR3 totals 14 residues. The CDR3 region is CASSSGQEIGELFF. CDR3 sequence (DNA): TGTGCCAGCAGTTCCGGACAGGAGATCGGGGAGCTGTTTTTT.

The chain joins TRBV19 to TRBJ2-2; 7 bases agree with TRBD2. CDR1 and CDR2 (germline): LNHDA, SQIVND (reference sequence). The ends lost 3 bases at V and 3 bases at J; junction bases unmatched: 7. The CDR3 is made up of 16 amino acids. The CDR3: CASSIGGYLDTGELFF. The CDR3 nucleotides read TGTGCCAGTAGTATCGGGGGGTACCTAGACACCGGGGAGCTGTTTTTT.

Ten or more counts support this clonotype. V is TRBV11-1 and J is TRBJ2-1, with 8 bases lining up with TRBD2. CDR3 length: 15 residues. Germline CDR1 and CDR2: SGHAT and FQDESV (reference sequence). Unmatched junction bases numbered 8, after V lost 3 bases and J lost 7 bases. The CDR3 spells CASSLGSGDWNEQFF. For the CDR3, the DNA is TGTGCCAGCAGCTTGGGTAGCGGGGATTGGAATGAGCAGTTCTTC.

This clonotype was seen only a few times. This chain joins TRBV6-2 or TRBV6-3 and TRBJ2-3; D ambiguous. CDR1 and CDR2 from the germline V gene are MNHEY and SVGEGT. The CDR3 is 13 residues long. Trimming stripped 2 bases from V and 4 bases from J, with 7 bases between. CDR3 amino acids: CASSYTTPDTQYF. The DNA for the CDR3 is TGTGCCAGCAGTTACACAACCCCAGATACGCAGTATTTT.

DNA for the CDR3: TGCAGCGTTAACTCCGAGCTTCGACAGGGCAACACAGATACGCAGTATTTT. Translating gives CSVNSELRQGNTDTQYF. The chain has TRBV29-1 and TRBJ2-3; 7 bases are shared with TRBD1. The CDR3 totals 17 residues. Unmatched junction bases numbered 16, after V lost 5 bases and J lost 2 bases. The germline CDR1 and CDR2 sequences are SQVTM and ANQGSEA.

This clonotype was counted many times. This sequence joins TRBV28 and TRBJ2-2; D is unresolved. The length of the CDR3 is 15 residues. Germline loops: CDR1 MDHEN, CDR2 SYDVKM. Trimming cost V 5 bases and J 8 bases, with 18 bases left between them. The CDR3 bases are TGTGCCAGCAGTGTACCCGGGTCCCTCAAAGGGGAGCTGTTTTTT. Protein: CASSVPGSLKGELFF.